A selection of T cell receptor beta chains follows, all from one sample in a study of shared clonotypes between healthy human individuals. Sequenced by immunoSEQ multiplex PCR; TCRdb stores in-frame clones only, minus some. The sample lists more than 1.2 million clones; 97% to 99% were seen once. The sample was naive CD4+ T cells sorted from blood. The origin of the receptors is a man between 25 and 39 years old in good health. CDR3s include the opening cysteine and the closing phenylalanine or tryptophan. D genes are given only for firm matches. Expanded clones are given a class, and other clones once, few, many or no size at all.

TRBJ1-1 | TRBV5-1 | NA | NA | CASSFTANTEAFF | TGCGCCAGCAGCTTCACAGCGAACACTGAAGCTTTCTTT
TRBJ2-7 | TRBV28 | TRBD2 | NA | CASSFGTSGAYEQYF | TGTGCCAGCAGTTTCGGGACTAGCGGCGCCTACGAGCAGTACTTC
TRBJ2-7 | TRBV5-5 | NA | NA | CASSLAQAEQYF | TGTGCCAGCAGCTTGGCCCAGGCCGAGCAGTACTTC
TRBJ1-1 | TRBV5-4 | NA | NA | CASSLGLTAPDTEAFF | TGTGCCAGCAGCTTGGGGTTGACTGCCCCTGACACTGAAGCTTTCTTT
TRBJ1-2 | TRBV2 | NA | once | CASSTTVGTNYGYTF | TGTGCCAGCAGTACGACGGTTGGGACTAACTATGGCTACACCTTC
TRBJ1-1 | TRBV5-1 | NA | NA | CASRQVGNTEAFF | TGCGCCAGCAGGCAGGTTGGGAACACTGAAGCTTTCTTT
TRBJ2-1 | TRBV10-2 | NA | NA | CASRTGGGAQSSYNEQFF | TGCGCCAGCAGAACGGGTGGAGGGGCGCAGAGCTCCTACAATGAGCAGTTCTTC
TRBJ2-7 | TRBV18 | NA | NA | CASSTSYYEQYF | TGTGCCAGCTCAACCTCGTACTACGAGCAGTACTTC
TRBJ2-4 | TRBV4-1 | TRBD1 | NA | CASSLLAGQENIQYF | TGCGCCAGCAGCCTTCTAGCCGGACAGGAAAACATTCAGTACTTC
TRBJ2-7 | TRBV5-1 | NA | NA | CASSQRGLQASFYEQYF | TGCGCCAGCAGCCAGCGAGGTTTGCAGGCCAGTTTCTACGAGCAGTACTTC
TRBJ2-2 | TRBV11-3 | TRBD2 | NA | CASSLVLAGVPGELFF | TGTGCCAGCAGCTTAGTCCTAGCGGGAGTCCCCGGGGAGCTGTTTTTT
TRBJ2-1 | TRBV11-3 | NA | NA | CASSLRGGEQFF | TGTGCCAGCAGCTTAAGGGGAGGTGAGCAGTTCTTC
TRBJ2-5 | TRBV28 | NA | NA | CASSFSFGGATQETQYF | TGTGCCAGCAGTTTCTCCTTTGGAGGAGCCACCCAAGAGACCCAGTACTTC
TRBJ1-5 | TRBV2 | NA | NA | CASSEFRGKGNQPQHF | TGTGCCAGCAGTGAATTTAGGGGGAAGGGAAATCAGCCCCAGCATTTT
TRBJ2-3 | TRBV6-6 | TRBD2 | NA | CAGSSASGYTDTQYF | TGTGCCGGATCATCGGCTAGCGGGTATACAGATACGCAGTATTTT
TRBJ1-5 | TRBV27 | NA | NA | CASSLSFAGGRMQPQHF | TGTGCCAGCAGTTTAAGTTTCGCGGGGGGTAGGATGCAGCCCCAGCATTTT
TRBJ2-1 | TRBV11-2 | TRBD2 | NA | CASSPRGTSNEQFF | TGTGCCAGCAGCCCCCGGGGGACTAGCAATGAGCAGTTCTTC
TRBJ2-7 | TRBV6-5 | TRBD1 | once | CASTRDRGYEQYF | TGTGCCAGCACCCGGGACAGGGGTTACGAGCAGTACTTC
TRBJ1-1 | TRBV6-5 | NA | once | CASSTGVGVNTEAFF | TGTGCCAGCAGTACGGGGGTCGGGGTGAACACTGAAGCTTTCTTT
TRBJ1-2 | TRBV28 | NA | once | CASSLRDGDGYTF | TGTGCCAGCAGTTTGCGGGACGGGGATGGCTACACCTTC
TRBJ2-2 | TRBV9 | TRBD1 | once | CASSADRTGDTGELFF | TGTGCCAGCAGCGCCGATCGGACAGGGGACACCGGGGAGCTGTTTTTT
TRBJ2-1 | TRBV5-1 | NA | NA | CASSLLGGNSYNEQFF | TGCGCCAGCAGCTTGCTGGGGGGAAACTCCTACAATGAGCAGTTCTTC
TRBJ2-3 | TRBV10-3 | TRBD2 | NA | CAIRPGLTTDTQYF | TGTGCCATCAGGCCGGGACTAACGACAGATACGCAGTATTTT
TRBJ2-1 | TRBV11-2 | TRBD2 | NA | CASRPPGLADYNEQFF | TGTGCCAGCAGACCCCCGGGACTAGCGGATTACAATGAGCAGTTCTTC
TRBJ2-7 | TRBV4-3 | NA | NA | CASSQVAGPRYEQYF | TGCGCCAGCAGCCAAGTGGCAGGGCCCAGGTACGAGCAGTACTTC
TRBJ1-2 | TRBV28 | NA | NA | CASSLVGRDNGYTF | TGTGCCAGCAGTTTAGTAGGCAGGGACAATGGCTACACCTTC
TRBJ1-4 | TRBV18 | NA | NA | CASSPPAETNEKLFF | TGTGCCAGCTCACCACCGGCAGAGACTAATGAAAAACTGTTTTTT
TRBJ1-1 | TRBV7-6 | TRBD1 | NA | CASSLDPGGTEAFF | TGTGCCAGCAGCTTAGACCCAGGGGGGACTGAAGCTTTCTTT
TRBJ2-7 | TRBV4-3 | TRBD2 | NA | CASSRLAGGSYEQYF | TGCGCCAGCAGCCGATTAGCGGGAGGGAGTTACGAGCAGTACTTC
TRBJ2-5 | TRBV13 | NA | NA | CASSFGGETQYF | TGTGCCAGCAGCTTTGGGGGGGAGACCCAGTACTTC
TRBJ2-1 | TRBV5-6 | TRBD2 | NA | CASSLDRTSTYNEQFF | TGTGCCAGCAGCTTGGATAGGACTAGCACCTACAATGAGCAGTTCTTC
TRBJ2-2 | TRBV9 | NA | NA | CASSVGSWLTPGELFF | TGTGCCAGCAGCGTAGGATCGTGGTTGACACCCGGGGAGCTGTTTTTT
TRBJ1-2 | TRBV27 | TRBD1 | NA | CASSLLRPGGNHSYGYTF | TGTGCCAGCAGTTTATTGCGGCCAGGGGGAAACCACTCCTATGGCTACACCTTC
TRBJ2-2 | TRBV6-5 | NA | NA | CASSRWRPNTGELFF | TGTGCCAGCAGTCGGTGGCGGCCGAACACCGGGGAGCTGTTTTTT
TRBJ2-7 | TRBV28 | NA | NA | CASSYGTAYEQYF | TGTGCCAGCAGCTATGGGACGGCCTACGAGCAGTACTTC
TRBJ1-2 | TRBV18 | TRBD1 | NA | CASSTQGQVLFGYTF | TGTGCCAGCTCCACCCAGGGACAGGTGCTTTTTGGCTACACCTTC
TRBJ1-2 | TRBV30 | TRBD1 | NA | CAWSVGQGELYGYTF | TGTGCCTGGAGTGTGGGGCAGGGGGAACTCTATGGCTACACCTTC
TRBJ2-7 | TRBV28 | TRBD1 | once | CASSLWTGGSYEQYF | TGTGCCAGCAGTTTATGGACAGGGGGAAGCTACGAGCAGTACTTC
TRBJ1-2 | TRBV4-1 | NA | NA | CASSQERALGGGGYTF | TGCGCCAGCAGCCAAGAAAGAGCGTTGGGCGGAGGCGGCTACACCTTC
TRBJ2-7 | TRBV5-6 | NA | NA | CASSRVGTTSSYEQYF | TGTGCCAGCAGCCGGGTGGGCACTACGAGCTCCTACGAGCAGTACTTC
TRBJ2-7 | TRBV13 | NA | NA | CASSLVPRAPGEQYF | TGTGCCAGCAGTCTAGTTCCCAGGGCTCCCGGCGAGCAGTACTTC
TRBJ2-5 | TRBV29-1 | TRBD2 | once | CSVATSAQETQYF | TGCAGCGTCGCAACTAGCGCTCAAGAGACCCAGTACTTC
TRBJ1-1 | TRBV15 | TRBD1 | once | CATSRVTGTGGTEAFF | TGTGCCACCAGCAGAGTGACAGGGACAGGCGGAACTGAAGCTTTCTTT
TRBJ1-5 | TRBV4-1 | NA | NA | CASSQDWERDQPQHF | TGCGCCAGCAGTCAAGATTGGGAAAGAGATCAGCCCCAGCATTTT
TRBJ1-1 | TRBV2 | TRBD1 | NA | CASSATGAITEAFF | TGTGCCAGCAGCGCTACAGGGGCGATCACTGAAGCTTTCTTT
TRBJ1-2 | TRBV28 | NA | NA | CASSAVEDGYGYTF | TGTGCCAGCTCAGCAGTTGAGGATGGCTATGGCTACACCTTC
TRBJ2-1 | TRBV30 | NA | NA | CAWSLWAGRGNEQFF | TGTGCCTGGAGTCTTTGGGCGGGAAGGGGCAATGAGCAGTTCTTC
TRBJ2-1 | TRBV7-6 | NA | NA | CASSLGGFPPYNEQFF | TGTGCCAGCAGCTTAGGTGGCTTCCCCCCCTACAATGAGCAGTTCTTC